This TCR beta chain derives from a study of CD8+ T cells in alopecia areata. This clone was seen many times. Gene and germline names: mouse. Coverage ceases 4 residues before the CDR3 finishes, and the germline J gene fills in the end. Germline loops: CDR1 FNHDT, CDR2 SITEND (reference sequence). V lost 1 base to trimming and J lost 1 base, with 8 bases between them. This CDR3 region has 14 residues. The time point was: mouse skin 6 weeks after grafting, around onset of hair loss. In each case, RNA was isolated and then reverse transcribed into cDNA as the sequencing template. Only in-frame clones appear in the TCRdb table, and some are missing; sequencing was by immunoSEQ multiplex PCR. This record lists about 1,800 clones, none seen once only, and the top ten clones contain roughly 30%.

The source material was skin, sampled at week 6. The rearrangement uses TRBV19 and TRBJ1-1; TRBD1 might be the D (6 bases). This TCR was sampled from a C3H/HeJ mouse with alopecia areata. This strain has MHC haplotype H2-k. The CDR3 DNA, read in part, is TGTGCCAGCAGTATACCGGGACAAAACACA. Amino acids: CASSIPGQNT. The CDR3 as a whole reads CASSIPGQNTEVFF.